These 23 T cell receptor beta chains were sequenced from one sample in a study of control samples from healthy donors and cancer patients. Method: immunoSEQ multiplex PCR; TCRdb's copy keeps in-frame clones and lacks some. The table records roughly 120,000 clones, about 87% of them present only once. The sample taken for sequencing was blood. These receptors were taken from a man aged 25-45 years in good health.

This chain's CDR3 is CASSLTIYGYTF. CDR3 nucleotides: TGTGCCAGCAGCTTAACGATCTATGGCTACACCTTC. The chain carries TRBV7-2 and TRBJ1-2; D call uncertain. Germline CDR1 and CDR2: SGHTA and FQGNSA. V shed 2 bases and J shed 4 bases, with 5 bases lying between them. This CDR3 spans 12 amino acids.

J is TRBJ2-3 and V is TRBV9; the match to TRBD2 covers 8 bases. This CDR3 spans 16 amino acids. Trimming at V came to 1 base and at J to 2 bases, leaving 6 bases not matched to a gene. Germline-derived CDR1 and CDR2 are SGDLS and YYNGEE. The CDR3, as DNA: TGTGCCAGCAGCGTACGATTAGCGGGGCTCACAGATACGCAGTATTTT. This translates into CASSVRLAGLTDTQYF.

The chain employs TRBV7-9 and TRBJ1-2; maybe TRBD1 (6 bases). The germline V gene encodes CDR1 SEHNR and CDR2 FQNEAQ (reference sequence). V shed 1 base and J shed 4 bases, with 13 bases lying between them. The CDR3 runs to 15 residues. The CDR3 region is CASSLETGSGYGYTF. In nucleotides, the CDR3 is TGTGCCAGCAGCTTAGAGACAGGCTCGGGCTATGGCTACACCTTC.

This chain joins TRBV16 and TRBJ1-1; D unresolved. This CDR3 spans 15 amino acids. Germline-derived CDR1 and CDR2 are KGHSY and FQNENV. The V and J ends lost 1 base and 1 base respectively, with 10 bases between them. The CDR3 region is CASSQYQRANTEAFF. The DNA for the CDR3 is TGTGCCAGCAGCCAATATCAACGGGCGAACACTGAAGCTTTCTTT.

This clone was observed a handful of times. This sequence joins TRBV6-5 and TRBJ1-6, with 7 nucleotides matching TRBD1. Trimming took 10 bases from V and 6 from J; bases not matched to a gene: 9. The CDR3 is made up of 14 amino acids. The germline gives CDR1 MNHEY, CDR2 SVGAGI. CDR3 sequence reads: CATLRQGSNSPLHF. The CDR3 bases are TGTGCCACCCTTAGACAGGGTAGTAATTCACCCCTCCACTTT.

This chain connects TRBV7-9 to TRBJ1-5, with D possibly being TRBD1 (5 bases). Trimming removed 8 bases at V and 7 bases at J, with 15 bases between. Looked up from germline, CDR1 is SEHNR and CDR2 is FQNEAQ (reference sequence). The CDR3 runs to 13 residues. The CDR3 region is CASALGAGQPQHF. In DNA form, the CDR3 reads TGTGCCAGCGCCCTCGGGGCGGGGCAGCCCCAGCATTTT.

The CDR3 DNA reads TGTGCCAGCAGCTTTGGACTAGCGGGGGGTCTTGGGAATGAGCAGTTCTTC. This sequence encodes CASSFGLAGGLGNEQFF. The chain links TRBV11-2 to TRBJ2-1, with 14 bases lining up with TRBD2. The CDR3 has 17 residues. The germline gives CDR1 SGHAT, CDR2 FQNNGV. V lost 3 bases, J lost 7 bases, and 8 bases stayed unmatched.

This clone has only a few counts. The CDR3 loop reads CASSPFLTEAFF. The CDR3, as DNA: TGTGCCAGCTCACCATTTTTAACTGAAGCTTTCTTT. The chain employs TRBV18 and TRBJ1-1, with D unclear. Trimming pared 2 bases from V and 5 bases from J, leaving 6 bases between. CDR1 is KGHSH, CDR2 LQKENI, per germline. The CDR3 sequence is 12 residues long. Based on the CDR3 plus reference TRBV18 and TRBJ1-1, the full variable domain is NAGVMQNPRHLVRRRGQEARLRCSPMKGHSHVYWYRQLPEEGLKFMVYLQKENIIDESGMPKERFSAEFPKEGPSILRIQQVVRGDSAAYFCASSPFLTEAFFGQGTRLTVV.

CDR3 nucleotide sequence: TGTGCCAGCAGCCCCACAGGACGCAAGACCCAGTACTTC. Its protein product is CASSPTGRKTQYF. The chain recombines TRBV7-3 with TRBJ2-5; TRBD1 might be the D (5 bases). The ends were cut back, 5 bases at V and 6 bases at J, with 13 bases in the middle. This CDR3 contains 13 residues. The germline gives CDR1 SGHTA, CDR2 FQGTGA.

The rearrangement uses TRBV7-8 and TRBJ1-4; maybe TRBD1 (5 bases). This CDR3 has 12 residues. Germline V gene data show CDR1 as SGHVS and CDR2 as FQNEAQ. The V gene lost 5 bases and the J gene lost 8 bases, with 9 bases spanning the gap. The CDR3 nucleotides read TGTGCCAGCAGCCTCCCAGGGGAAAAACTGTTTTTT. It specifies CASSLPGEKLFF.

This rearrangement joins TRBV5-8 to TRBJ2-4, with D possibly being TRBD2 (6 bases). Trimming removed 0 bases at V and 15 bases at J, with 13 bases between. This CDR3 comprises 12 residues. CDR1 and CDR2 (germline): SGHTS, YDEGEE. Here the CDR3 DNA reads TGTGCCAGCAGCTTGGAACGGGGGAGACGGTACTTC. Encoded protein: CASSLERGRRYF.

The gene calls are TRBV5-1 and TRBJ1-6; a possible D gene is TRBD1 (5 bases). Trimming stripped 4 bases from V and 9 bases from J, with 20 bases between. Germline V lookup: CDR1 SGHRS, CDR2 YFSETQ. This CDR3 comprises 16 residues. CDR3 bases: TGCGCCAGCAGCCGGTCAATGGGACGGAGCTCTTCACCCCTCCACTTT. Protein product: CASSRSMGRSSSPLHF.

The chain joins TRBV7-9 to TRBJ2-1, with 9 bases that match TRBD1. The ends lost 5 bases at V and 1 base at J; junction bases unmatched: 3. The CDR3 is 15 amino acids. Germline loops: CDR1 SEHNR, CDR2 FQNEAQ (reference sequence). The CDR3 reads CASSRDRASYNEQFF. The CDR3 bases are TGTGCCAGCAGCCGGGACAGGGCATCCTACAATGAGCAGTTCTTC.

The chain couples TRBV12-3 or TRBV12-4 to TRBJ1-2; D unclear. The CDR3 sequence is 12 residues long. V was clipped by 2 bases and J by 4 bases, with 5 bases between them. CDR3 residues: CASSLQTYGYTF. The CDR3, as DNA: TGTGCCAGCAGTTTACAGACCTATGGCTACACCTTC.

The rearrangement uses TRBV19 and TRBJ2-7; possible D gene TRBD1, 7 bases. In germline, CDR1 is LNHDA, CDR2 SQIVND (reference sequence). This CDR3 spans 11 amino acids. Deletions cut 9 bases from V and 6 bases from J, with 12 bases between. This CDR3 is CASRQGGEQYF. The CDR3 DNA sequence: TGTGCCAGCCGTCAGGGGGGCGAGCAGTACTTC.

The chain uses TRBV5-6 and TRBJ1-6; 9 bases are a match to TRBD1. Trimming took 1 base from V and 9 from J; bases not matched to a gene: 5. The CDR3 covers 15 residues. CDR1 SGHDT and CDR2 YYEEEE come from the germline V gene. Here the CDR3 DNA reads TGTGCCAGCAGCTTGTCGGGGACAGGGACTTCACCCCTCCACTTT. Protein: CASSLSGTGTSPLHF.

V and J are TRBV7-9 and TRBJ1-1, with no clear D. The CDR3 sequence is 14 residues long. Germline lookup yields CDR1 SEHNR and CDR2 FQNEAQ (reference sequence). V was pared by 1 base and J by 1 base, with 7 bases between. CDR3 sequence reads: CASSLGAANTEAFF. As DNA, the CDR3 is TGTGCCAGCAGCTTAGGGGCAGCGAACACTGAAGCTTTCTTT. The full variable domain, completed using reference TRBV7-9 and TRBJ1-1, is DTGVSQNPRHKITKRGQNVTFRCDPISEHNRLYWYRQTLGQGPEFLTYFQNEAQLEKSRLLSDRFSAERPKGSFSTLEIQRTEQGDSAMYLCASSLGAANTEAFFGQGTRLTVV.

The chain combines TRBV7-2 with TRBJ2-2, with 8 positions matching TRBD1. Per germline, CDR1 SGHTA and CDR2 FQGNSA. The CDR3 runs to 15 residues. V lost 9 bases and J lost 4; bases outside the gene matches: 10. The CDR3 DNA reads TGTGCCAGTCCCAGGGGGGACAGGCTCACCGGGGAGCTGTTTTTT. Translation: CASPRGDRLTGELFF.

V gene TRBV12-5 combines with J gene TRBJ2-7; D gene uncertain. The germline V gene has CDR1 LGHNT and CDR2 FRNRAP. CDR3 size: 13 residues. V lost 3 bases and J lost 1, with 7 bases in between. The CDR3 region has the DNA TGTGCTAGTGGTTTTTGGGGTTCCTACGAGCAGTACTTC. This encodes CASGFWGSYEQYF.

The V call is TRBV19, the J call TRBJ2-5, with D tentatively TRBD1 (5 bases). Trimming removed 4 bases at V and 5 bases at J, with 11 bases between. The germline V gene has CDR1 LNHDA and CDR2 SQIVND (reference sequence). The CDR3 extends over 13 amino acids. The DNA for the CDR3 is TGTGCCAGTAGTAGGCCAGGGATGGAGACCCAGTACTTC. Encoded protein: CASSRPGMETQYF.

The gene calls are TRBV6-5 and TRBJ1-3, with D possibly matching TRBD1 (5 bases). This CDR3 comprises 15 residues. The V gene lost 7 bases and the J gene lost 0 bases, with 13 bases spanning the gap. The germline V gene has CDR1 MNHEY and CDR2 SVGAGI. The CDR3 DNA follows: TGTGCCAGCACCGTGGGGGGAAACTCTGGAAACACCATATATTTT. Protein sequence: CASTVGGNSGNTIYF.

In nucleotides, the CDR3 is TGTGCCAGCAGCCAAGGGGAAATAACACCCCTCCACTTT. Amino acids: CASSQGEITPLHF. The chain carries TRBV3-1 (or the pseudogene TRBV3-2) and TRBJ1-6, with D unclear. This CDR3 region has 13 residues. Trimming left V 1 base short and J 11 bases short, with 9 bases between. Germline-derived CDR1 and CDR2 are LGHDT and YNNKEL (reference sequence).

The gene calls are TRBV7-2 and TRBJ2-1, with D possibly matching TRBD2 (6 bases). Trimming removed 5 bases at V and 5 bases at J, with 16 bases between. Germline CDR1 and CDR2: SGHTA and FQGNSA. This CDR3 spans 15 amino acids. The CDR3 is CASSPHHGSNNEQFF. The CDR3 bases are TGTGCCAGCAGCCCCCACCACGGGAGTAACAATGAGCAGTTCTTC.